The present entry profiles one TCR beta chain with its context. The antigen it recognizes is unknown. It has no much larger one-base neighbor in the sample; base qualities were not kept. The data belong to a study of T cell responses to AZD1222 COVID-19 vaccine (dated by TCRdb to the early 2020s). For the study in its entirety: TCR sequencing was performed for more than 230 trial participants, of whom 200 to 220 were given two doses of AZD1222 and approximately 26 were given two doses of MenACWY control vaccine. Trial participants were enrolled by age into 18-55, 56-69 and 70-plus year subgroups, with roughly 160, 29 and 62 TCR-sequenced participants respectively. General study outcomes and caveats: Conclusions about previously exposed vaccinees were limited because only six AZD1222 recipients were SARS-CoV-2 seropositive at baseline. Most participants were white British and females outnumbered males, and the authors suggested that clonal diversity may have been underestimated. Epitopes outside the regions mutated in the B.1.351 and B.1.1.7 variants were reportedly recognized by nearly half of the unique spike-specific TCRs. The 56-69-year group was small, and its depth increase did not reach significance, likely because of low power. Because no day 14 peak-response samples were available, the repertoires could be characterized only after the peak T cell response. After two AZD1222 doses, spike-specific TCR breadth and depth were significantly higher than at day 0 and than in MenACWY recipients. The whole spike protein was spanned by vaccine-associated CD4 TCRs, and dominant responses were seen in regions 160-218 and 743-854.

The sample's time point, from its label and the paper: about 28 days (+/-7) after the second vaccine dose. AZD1222 recipients with second doses at about 4 weeks or about 12 weeks were pooled, because spike-specific TCR depth and breadth did not differ between schedules. Vaccinee samples came from UK trials COV001 and COV002, including a single-blind randomized controlled phase 2/3 trial of AZD1222 (ChAdOx1 nCoV-19) in healthy adults. For TCRbeta chain sequencing, PBMC samples were collected from trial participants at day 0 and at day 28 after the second dose. The CDR3 regions of human TCRbeta chains were subjected to immunosequencing. The authors' pipeline ran thus. TCRs in the repertoires were matched against a reference library of SARS-CoV-2-specific TCRs that had been generated with the MIRA antigen-specificity platform. Breadth was defined as the fraction of unique TCRs that were SARS-CoV-2-associated, and depth was defined as the fraction of total T cells that were SARS-CoV-2-associated. Using the MIRA data, every spike-specific TCR was mapped to the spike region that the TCR reacted to and assigned to either a CD4 or a CD8 class. Log10-transformed breadth and depth values were compared by one-way ANOVA with Sidak's multiple comparisons tests. TCRdb mirrors the immuneACCESS table, restricted to in-frame sequences. Some clones are absent from its copies; in checked studies, under half trace to an unresolved V gene, and the reason for the others is unknown. The V and J calls and clone size were taken over from that table, and D and trimming were inferred from the DNA. In all, the sample holds roughly 120,000 clones, and about 92% of those were seen once. The ten largest account for about 7.7% of the sample.

The input for sequencing was peripheral blood, taken 28 days after the second AZD1222 dose. The receptor was isolated from an adult who received the AZD1222 COVID-19 vaccine.

The CDR3 region: CASSINYRNGYTF. The base sequence is TGTGCCAGCAGTATCAACTACAGGAACGGCTACACCTTC. Here the chain combines TRBV27 and TRBJ1-2, with TRBD1 as a weak D call on 5 bases. CDR1 and CDR2 (MNHEY, SMNVEV) derive from the germline V gene (reference sequence). The CDR3, from cysteine to phenylalanine, totals 13 residues. Of all the DNA, just the CDR3 is kept, 39 bases in frame from base 1. The trim is 5 bases for V and 8 bases for J, with a gap of 15 bases between the germline ends.